This T cell receptor (beta chain) is from a study of shared clonotypes between healthy human individuals. Germline V gives CDR1 SGDLS, CDR2 YYNGEE. The CDR3 totals 13 residues. V lost 5 bases and J 7 bases, leaving 12 bases between the germline ends. Generated by immunoSEQ multiplex PCR, the TCRdb table keeps only in-frame clones and is missing some. The table lists about 2,500,000 clones, about 92% of them singletons. The receptor was derived from a man younger than 35 in good health. The chain has TRBV9 and TRBJ2-2, with D tentatively TRBD2 (6 bases). The specimen was naive CD4+ T cells sorted from blood. The subset was: CD45RA+ positively selected. In DNA form, the CDR3 reads TGTGCCAGCAGTCCCGGGAGCGTCGGGGAGCTGTTTTTT. Protein product: CASSPGSVGELFF.